A selection of T cell receptor beta chains follows, all from one sample in a study of shared clonotypes between healthy human individuals. The repertoire was sequenced with immunoSEQ multiplex PCR; TCRdb's copy has only in-frame clones and lacks some. The table has hundreds of thousands of clones, under 95% seen once; the top ten hold approximately 25%. The sample was naive CD8+ T cells sorted from blood. All receptors derive from a young man in good health. The CDR3 runs from the conserved cysteine through the conserved F or W. D genes are given only for firm matches. Some rows mark clone size as missing; the rest say once, few, many or name a class of expanded clone.

clone_size	v_call	j_call	d_call	cdr3_nt	cdr3_aa
-	TRBV4-2	TRBJ1-1	-	TGTGCCAGCAGCTTGAGGGGATCGTCCACTGAAGCTTTCTTT	CASSLRGSSTEAFF
-	TRBV9	TRBJ1-5	TRBD1	TGTGCCAGCAGCGCAGGACCCGGGACAGGGGATTATAGCAATCAGCCCCAGCATTTT	CASSAGPGTGDYSNQPQHF
-	TRBV7-2	TRBJ2-3	TRBD2	TGTGCCAGCGGGGACCTAGCGGGGAGACAGTATTTT	CASGDLAGRQYF
once	TRBV11-2	TRBJ2-7	TRBD2	TGTGCCAGCAGCACCCGAACGACTAGCGGGAGTTCCTCCTACGAGCAGTACTTC	CASSTRTTSGSSSYEQYF
-	TRBV27	TRBJ2-7	-	TGTGCCAGCAGTTTAGCCGGGACGGGGGACTACGAGCAGTACTTC	CASSLAGTGDYEQYF
-	TRBV7-9	TRBJ1-1	-	TGTGCCAGCAGCGGATGGAGCCCAAACACTGAAGCTTTCTTT	CASSGWSPNTEAFF
-	TRBV5-1	TRBJ2-1	-	TGCGCCAGCAGCTTGCGGCCGGACACATCCTACAATGAGCAGTTCTTC	CASSLRPDTSYNEQFF
-	TRBV7-2	TRBJ2-3	-	TGTGCCAGCAGCTTAGTGGCAGGGGGCACAGATACGCAGTATTTT	CASSLVAGGTDTQYF
-	TRBV21-1	TRBJ2-1	-	TGTGCCAGCAGCAAACACGCCCGGACCCACGGGGGTGGGTTGGAGCAGTTCTTC	CASSKHARTHGGGLEQFF
-	TRBV27	TRBJ2-5	TRBD1	TGTGCCAGCGGAACAGACAGGGATGCGATTTATTTGGAGACCCAGTACTTC	CASGTDRDAIYLETQYF
-	TRBV7-6	TRBJ2-1	TRBD2	TGTGCCAGCAGCCGACGGACTAGCGGGAGTAACAATGAGCAGTTCTTC	CASSRRTSGSNNEQFF
-	TRBV5-4	TRBJ2-5	TRBD1	TGTGCCAGCAGCGCGTCGGGGACAGGGTTTTTTGAGACCCAGTACTTC	CASSASGTGFFETQYF
-	TRBV5-6	TRBJ1-1	-	TGTGCCAGCAGCTTGGTTTTGTCTGCGGGGCCTAGTTCGTTTCTTGAAGCTTTCTTT	CASSLVLSAGPSSFLEAFF
-	TRBV30	TRBJ1-4	TRBD1	TGTGCCTGGAGTCCTACAGGGGGAGAACTGTTTTTT	CAWSPTGGELFF
-	TRBV7-9	TRBJ2-6	-	TGTGCCAGCAGCTTTTCCAGGACCTCTGGGGCCAACGTCCTGACTTTC	CASSFSRTSGANVLTF
-	TRBV7-8	TRBJ1-1	-	TGTGCCAGCAGCTTAGTCGCCGGGCGGATGAACACTGAAGCTTTCTTT	CASSLVAGRMNTEAFF
-	TRBV2	TRBJ2-7	-	TGTGCCAGGAGAGCCAAGGACAGCTCCTACGAGCAGTACTTC	CARRAKDSSYEQYF
-	TRBV29-1	TRBJ2-3	-	TGCAGCGTTGAAGAGGGTACAGATACGCAGTATTTT	CSVEEGTDTQYF
-	TRBV9	TRBJ2-2	-	TGTGCCAGCAGCGTAGGGGGATTTGGGGAGCTGTTTTTT	CASSVGGFGELFF
-	TRBV4-1	TRBJ2-7	TRBD2	TGCGCCAGCAGCCAGGGAGGGACTAGCGGGATCCACGAGCAGTACTTC	CASSQGGTSGIHEQYF
-	TRBV15	TRBJ2-6	-	TGTGCCACCAGCAGAGTTGGGGCCTTGGGGGCCAACGTCCTGACTTTC	CATSRVGALGANVLTF
-	TRBV4-3	TRBJ2-3	-	TGCGCCAGCAGCCAAGAAGTCAGGAGACCTAGCACAGATACGCAGTATTTT	CASSQEVRRPSTDTQYF
-	TRBV6-6	TRBJ2-5	TRBD1	TGTGCCACCAGGACAGGGGGGATTAAAGAGACCCAGTACTTC	CATRTGGIKETQYF
-	TRBV4-1	TRBJ2-3	-	TGCGCCAGCAGCCAAGTCGGGGGGCGGACAGATACGCAGTATTTT	CASSQVGGRTDTQYF
-	TRBV5-4	TRBJ2-2	TRBD2	TGTGCCAGCAGCACGACTAGCGGGGCCACCGGGGAGCTGTTTTTT	CASSTTSGATGELFF
-	TRBV27	TRBJ2-1	-	TGTGCCAGCAGTTTAGCGGGCTCCGCCTACAATGAGCAGTTCTTC	CASSLAGSAYNEQFF
-	TRBV11-2	TRBJ1-4	TRBD1	TGTGCCAGCAGCCTAGGGGGCGACAGGGAAAAACTGTTTTTT	CASSLGGDREKLFF
-	TRBV5-5	TRBJ2-1	-	TGTGCCAGCAGCTTGTTCCGGGGCTCCTACAATGAGCAGTTCTTC	CASSLFRGSYNEQFF
-	TRBV9	TRBJ2-1	TRBD2	TGTGCCAGCAGCGTAGATCTTAGCGGGAGGGAAGCTGAGCAGTTCTTC	CASSVDLSGREAEQFF
-	TRBV4-1	TRBJ2-3	-	TGCGCCAGCAGCCCCGCTTATACAGATACGCAGTATTTT	CASSPAYTDTQYF
-	TRBV10-3	TRBJ1-1	-	TGTGCCATCAGTGAGTCGGCAGGATACACTGAAGCTTTCTTT	CAISESAGYTEAFF
-	TRBV27	TRBJ1-1	-	TGTGCCAGCAGTTTAGTTGTTGGCACTGAAGCTTTCTTT	CASSLVVGTEAFF
-	TRBV10-1	TRBJ2-3	TRBD1	TGCGCCAGCAGTGATTCAACAGGGGGCGTTACAGATACGCAGTATTTT	CASSDSTGGVTDTQYF
-	TRBV5-1	TRBJ2-3	TRBD2	TGCGCCAGCAGCCCCGGACTAGTAGCCGACACAGATACGCAGTATTTT	CASSPGLVADTDTQYF
-	TRBV27	TRBJ1-2	-	TGTGCCAGCAGTTTAGCCAGTAACTATGGCTACACCTTC	CASSLASNYGYTF
-	TRBV4-3	TRBJ1-1	-	TGCGCCAGCAGCCCAGGGACGGCCCCGAACACTGAAGCTTTCTTT	CASSPGTAPNTEAFF
-	TRBV4-3	TRBJ2-1	TRBD2	TGCGCCAGCAGCCCCTCGGGACTAGCGGGAGAGAATGAGCAGTTCTTC	CASSPSGLAGENEQFF
-	TRBV27	TRBJ1-1	-	TGTGCCAGCAGTTTACAGGTCACAGCGAACACTGAAGCTTTCTTT	CASSLQVTANTEAFF
-	TRBV29-1	TRBJ1-2	TRBD1	TGCAGCGTTGAGAGGAATACAGGGGGCGACGGGAGCTACACCTTC	CSVERNTGGDGSYTF
-	TRBV19	TRBJ2-5	-	TGTGCCAGTCGCCAGGGGCGGCAAGAGACCCAGTACTTC	CASRQGRQETQYF
once	TRBV30	TRBJ2-7	TRBD2	TGTGCCTGGATCCCCCGGACTAGCGGGAGTTTCACCGGCTACGAGCAGTACTTC	CAWIPRTSGSFTGYEQYF
-	TRBV4-1	TRBJ1-3	-	TGCGCCAGCAGCCCCCTAGGGTCCTCTGGAAACACCATATATTTT	CASSPLGSSGNTIYF
-	TRBV7-3	TRBJ2-1	TRBD2	TGTGCCAGCAGCACAGGACTAGCGGGAGGTGAGCAGTTCTTC	CASSTGLAGGEQFF
-	TRBV5-4	TRBJ1-3	-	TGTGCCAGCAGCTTGTTCGGCACTGGAAACACCATATATTTT	CASSLFGTGNTIYF
-	TRBV28	TRBJ1-2	-	TGTGCCAGCAATGTGGCCGAAAACTATGGCTACACCTTC	CASNVAENYGYTF
-	TRBV21-1	TRBJ1-2	-	TGTGCCAGCAGGAACCTCGGCCCTAACTATGGCTACACCTTC	CASRNLGPNYGYTF
once	TRBV27	TRBJ2-7	TRBD2	TGTGCCAGCAGTTTAAAAGCGGGAGGCTCCTACGAGCAGTACTTC	CASSLKAGGSYEQYF
-	TRBV5-4	TRBJ2-1	-	TGTGCCAGCAGCTTCGGAACACAGGGTGGTGATGAGCAGTTCTTC	CASSFGTQGGDEQFF
-	TRBV10-3	TRBJ2-5	TRBD2	TGTGCCATCAGTGAGAGGCTAGCGGGAGAAGATGGCGAGACCCAGTACTTC	CAISERLAGEDGETQYF